These 5 T cell receptor beta chains came from one sample sequenced in a study of T cell repertoires in ileal Crohn's disease. Sequenced by immunoSEQ multiplex PCR; TCRdb stores in-frame clones only, minus some. The sample has about 1,200 clones; 85% are singletons. This sample's time point: neoterminal ileum biopsy at postoperative endoscopy, about 6 months after surgery. Sequenced input: ileal tissue. Receptors were obtained from an adult with Crohn's disease.

CDR3 loop: CASSLGPSSSGTEAFF. The CDR3 bases are TGCGCCAGCAGCCTCGGGCCTAGCTCCTCGGGCACTGAAGCTTTCTTT. The chain carries TRBV5-1 and TRBJ1-1; no firm D call. The CDR3 spans 16 residues. Trimming took off 4 bases at V and 4 bases at J, with 20 bases between the two ends. Germline values: CDR1 SGHRS, CDR2 YFSETQ.

The chain employs TRBV5-1 and TRBJ1-1; no definite D call. In germline, CDR1 is SGHRS, CDR2 YFSETQ. The CDR3 covers 15 residues. Trimming removed 0 bases from V and 6 bases from J, with 15 bases in between. The CDR3 DNA is TGCGCCAGCAGCTTGGAGGAAGGGAGGACGGCTGAAGCTTTCTTT. Its protein product is CASSLEEGRTAEAFF.

The table lists this clone with a count of one. The chain uses TRBV5-6 and TRBJ2-7, with 7 bases that match TRBD1. V was clipped by 3 bases and J by 7 bases; unmatched bases: 7. In germline, CDR1 is SGHDT, CDR2 YYEEEE. The CDR3 is made up of 13 amino acids. This CDR3 reads CASSYGTVWEQYF. The DNA of the CDR3 is TGTGCCAGCAGCTACGGGACAGTCTGGGAGCAGTACTTC.

The rearrangement uses TRBV7-2 and TRBJ1-1; D gene ambiguous. Germline CDR1 is SGHTA and CDR2 is FQGNSA. The V end was cut by 5 bases, the J end by 7 bases, with 14 bases between. CDR3 length equals 13 residues. The CDR3 protein is CASSHPGWGEAFF. CDR3 DNA: TGTGCCAGCAGCCACCCGGGATGGGGTGAAGCTTTCTTT. Filled out from reference TRBV7-2 and TRBJ1-1, the complete variable domain reads GAGVSQSPSNKVTEKGKDVELRCDPISGHTALYWYRQSLGQGLEFLIYFQGNSAPDKSGLPSDRFSAERTGGSVSTLTIQRTQQEDSAVYLCASSHPGWGEAFFGQGTRLTVV.

The chain has TRBV2 and TRBJ1-5, with 9 bases lining up with TRBD1. The CDR3 covers 13 residues. In germline, CDR1 is SNHLY, CDR2 FYNNEI. V lost 5 bases to trimming and J lost 7 bases; unmatched junction nucleotides: 3. The CDR3 sequence: CASSQTGGQPQHF. The DNA of the CDR3 is TGTGCCAGCAGTCAGACAGGGGGGCAGCCCCAGCATTTT. The entire variable domain, with the rest obtained from reference TRBV2 and TRBJ1-5, is as follows: EPEVTQTPSHQVTQMGQEVILRCVPISNHLYFYWYRQILGQKVEFLVSFYNNEISEKSEIFDDQFSVERPDGSNFTLKIRSTKLEDSAMYFCASSQTGGQPQHFGDGTRLSIL.